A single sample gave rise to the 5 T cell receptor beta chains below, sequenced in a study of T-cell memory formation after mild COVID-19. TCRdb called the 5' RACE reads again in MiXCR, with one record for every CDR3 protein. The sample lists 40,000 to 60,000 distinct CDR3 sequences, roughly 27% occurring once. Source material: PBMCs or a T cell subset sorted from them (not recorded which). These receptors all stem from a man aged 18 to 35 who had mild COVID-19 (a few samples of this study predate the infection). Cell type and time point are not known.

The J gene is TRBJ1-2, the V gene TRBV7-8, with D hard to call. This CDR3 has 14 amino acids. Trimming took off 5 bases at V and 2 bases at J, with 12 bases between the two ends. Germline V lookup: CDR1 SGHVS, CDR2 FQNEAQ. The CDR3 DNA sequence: TGTGCCAGCAGCCCAGCGGTGGGCAACTATGGCTACACCTTC. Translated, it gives CASSPAVGNYGYTF.

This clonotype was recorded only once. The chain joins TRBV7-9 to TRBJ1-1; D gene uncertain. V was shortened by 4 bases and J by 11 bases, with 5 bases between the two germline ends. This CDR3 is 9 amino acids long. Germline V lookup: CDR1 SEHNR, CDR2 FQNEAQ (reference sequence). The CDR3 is CASSSVAFF. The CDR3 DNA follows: TGTGCCAGCAGCTCGGTTGCTTTCTTT.

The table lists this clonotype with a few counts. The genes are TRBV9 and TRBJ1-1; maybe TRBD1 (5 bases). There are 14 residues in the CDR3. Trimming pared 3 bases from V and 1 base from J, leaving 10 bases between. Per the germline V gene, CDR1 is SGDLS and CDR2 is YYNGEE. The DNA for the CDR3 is TGTGCCAGCAGCGCTCCGGGACGGAACACTGAAGCTTTCTTT. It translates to CASSAPGRNTEAFF.

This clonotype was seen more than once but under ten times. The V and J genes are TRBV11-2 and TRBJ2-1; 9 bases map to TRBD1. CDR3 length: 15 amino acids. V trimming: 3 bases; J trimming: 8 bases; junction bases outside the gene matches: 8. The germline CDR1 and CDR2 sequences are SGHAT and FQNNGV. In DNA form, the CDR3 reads TGTGCCAGCAGCTTCCGGGACAGGGACTTGGATGAGCAGTTCTTC. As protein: CASSFRDRDLDEQFF. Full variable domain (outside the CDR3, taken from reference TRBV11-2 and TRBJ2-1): EAGVAQSPRYKIIEKRQSVAFWCNPISGHATLYWYQQILGQGPKLLIQFQNNGVVDDSQLPKDRFSAERLKGVDSTLKIQPAKLEDSAVYLCASSFRDRDLDEQFFGPGTRLTVL.

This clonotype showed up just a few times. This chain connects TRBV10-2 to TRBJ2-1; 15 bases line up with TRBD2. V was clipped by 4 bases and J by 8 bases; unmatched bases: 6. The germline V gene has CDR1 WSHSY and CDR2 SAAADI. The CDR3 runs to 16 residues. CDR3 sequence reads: CASSVWTSGGAYEQFF. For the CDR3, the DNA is TGCGCCAGCAGTGTCTGGACTAGCGGGGGGGCCTATGAGCAGTTCTTC.